These T cell receptor beta chains were read from a single sample in a study of blood T cell repertoires in COVID-19. The protocol was immunoSEQ multiplex PCR, while the TCRdb copy is restricted to in-frame clones and leaves out a portion. Of some 150,000 clones in the sample, less than 90% are singletons; the top ten hold about 2.5%. Sequenced: peripheral blood. These receptor sequences come from a woman in her seventies with acute or convalescent COVID-19. The CDR3 runs from the conserved cysteine through the conserved F or W. D genes are given only for firm matches. Not every row has a clone size; where given, it reads once, few, many or a size class.

V gene: TRBV19; D gene: TRBD1; clone size: -; J gene: TRBJ1-2; CDR3 protein: CASGDRGHANYGYTF; CDR3 DNA: TGTGCCAGCGGGGACAGGGGGCACGCTAACTATGGCTACACCTTC
V gene: TRBV4-3; D gene: TRBD2; clone size: -; J gene: TRBJ2-3; CDR3 protein: CASSQDYGGSTDTQYF; CDR3 DNA: TGCGCCAGCAGCCAAGATTACGGGGGGAGCACAGATACGCAGTATTTT
V gene: TRBV5-6; D gene: -; clone size: -; J gene: TRBJ1-2; CDR3 protein: CASSSTPGANGYTF; CDR3 DNA: TGTGCCAGCAGCTCAACCCCAGGGGCCAATGGCTACACCTTC
V gene: TRBV19; D gene: -; clone size: -; J gene: TRBJ1-2; CDR3 protein: CASRAPGGTHGYTF; CDR3 DNA: TGTGCCAGTAGAGCCCCCGGAGGTACTCATGGCTACACCTTC
V gene: TRBV7-2; D gene: -; clone size: -; J gene: TRBJ1-1; CDR3 protein: CASSLVGGRPTEAFF; CDR3 DNA: TGTGCCAGCAGCTTGGTAGGAGGCCGCCCCACTGAAGCTTTCTTT
V gene: TRBV12-3/TRBV12-4; D gene: -; clone size: once; J gene: TRBJ1-4; CDR3 protein: CASSLERAEKLFF; CDR3 DNA: TGTGCCAGCAGTTTAGAGAGGGCTGAAAAACTGTTTTTT
V gene: TRBV28; D gene: -; clone size: -; J gene: TRBJ1-4; CDR3 protein: CASSVLTATNEKLFF; CDR3 DNA: TGTGCCAGCAGTGTCCTGACAGCAACTAATGAAAAACTGTTTTTT
V gene: TRBV5-1; D gene: TRBD1; clone size: few; J gene: TRBJ1-2; CDR3 protein: CASSSTGGEDYGYTF; CDR3 DNA: TGCGCCAGCAGCTCGACAGGGGGAGAGGACTATGGCTACACCTTC
V gene: TRBV7-9; D gene: -; clone size: -; J gene: TRBJ1-1; CDR3 protein: CASSVNAPAAGEAFF; CDR3 DNA: TGTGCCAGCAGCGTTAATGCCCCGGCGGCGGGGGAAGCTTTCTTT
V gene: TRBV20-1; D gene: TRBD1; clone size: -; J gene: TRBJ1-5; CDR3 protein: CSASRSGTGSNQPQHF; CDR3 DNA: TGCAGTGCTAGTCGCTCCGGGACAGGGAGCAATCAGCCCCAGCATTTT
V gene: TRBV19; D gene: TRBD2; clone size: -; J gene: TRBJ2-5; CDR3 protein: CASSISAVAGGSGVETQYF; CDR3 DNA: TGTGCCAGTAGTATCTCGGCGGTAGCGGGGGGGTCCGGGGTAGAGACCCAGTACTTC
V gene: TRBV7-2; D gene: TRBD1; clone size: -; J gene: TRBJ2-7; CDR3 protein: CASSLAGQHYEQYF; CDR3 DNA: TGTGCCAGCAGCTTAGCGGGACAGCACTACGAGCAGTACTTC
V gene: TRBV21-1; D gene: -; clone size: -; J gene: TRBJ2-3; CDR3 protein: CASSWVGLAGTDTQYF; CDR3 DNA: TGTGCCAGCAGCTGGGTGGGACTAGCCGGCACAGATACGCAGTATTTT
V gene: TRBV19; D gene: -; clone size: -; J gene: TRBJ1-2; CDR3 protein: CASNQGIRNYGYTF; CDR3 DNA: TGTGCCAGTAACCAGGGGATCCGTAACTATGGCTACACCTTC
V gene: TRBV5-1; D gene: TRBD1; clone size: -; J gene: TRBJ1-4; CDR3 protein: CASTQTGTGLEKLFF; CDR3 DNA: TGCGCCAGCACCCAGACCGGGACAGGGCTTGAAAAACTGTTTTTT
V gene: TRBV7-2; D gene: -; clone size: -; J gene: TRBJ2-5; CDR3 protein: CASSLSYSQETQYF; CDR3 DNA: TGTGCCAGCAGCTTAAGTTACAGTCAAGAGACCCAGTACTTC
V gene: TRBV3-1/TRBV3-2; D gene: -; clone size: -; J gene: TRBJ2-1; CDR3 protein: CASSQSGGRYNEQFF; CDR3 DNA: TGTGCCAGCAGCCAGTCAGGGGGGCGATACAATGAGCAGTTCTTC
V gene: TRBV10-1; D gene: TRBD1; clone size: -; J gene: TRBJ2-7; CDR3 protein: CASSDPTGTGTYEQYF; CDR3 DNA: TGCGCCAGCAGTGACCCCACCGGGACAGGAACCTACGAGCAGTACTTC
V gene: TRBV7-9; D gene: -; clone size: -; J gene: TRBJ2-7; CDR3 protein: CASSPGQSYEQYF; CDR3 DNA: TGTGCCAGCAGCCCCGGACAGTCCTACGAGCAGTACTTC
V gene: TRBV30; D gene: TRBD2; clone size: -; J gene: TRBJ2-5; CDR3 protein: CAWSHGLAGALQETQYF; CDR3 DNA: TGTGCCTGGAGCCACGGACTAGCGGGGGCCCTTCAAGAGACCCAGTACTTC
V gene: TRBV7-3; D gene: TRBD2; clone size: -; J gene: TRBJ2-5; CDR3 protein: CASRPGGYQETQYF; CDR3 DNA: TGTGCCAGCAGACCGGGGGGGTACCAAGAGACCCAGTACTTC
V gene: TRBV5-6; D gene: -; clone size: once; J gene: TRBJ1-2; CDR3 protein: CASSFGSGYTF; CDR3 DNA: TGTGCCAGCAGCTTCGGTAGTGGCTACACCTTC
V gene: TRBV5-6; D gene: -; clone size: -; J gene: TRBJ1-6; CDR3 protein: CASRSTGGTDSPLHF; CDR3 DNA: TGTGCCAGCAGATCAACGGGGGGGACGGATTCACCCCTCCACTTT
V gene: TRBV27; D gene: -; clone size: -; J gene: TRBJ2-3; CDR3 protein: CASSPRGSDTQYF; CDR3 DNA: TGTGCCAGCAGTCCCAGGGGTTCAGATACGCAGTATTTT
V gene: TRBV5-6; D gene: -; clone size: once; J gene: TRBJ2-3; CDR3 protein: CASSLGHNTDTQYF; CDR3 DNA: TGTGCCAGCAGCCTGGGACATAACACAGATACGCAGTATTTT
V gene: TRBV29-1; D gene: -; clone size: -; J gene: TRBJ1-1; CDR3 protein: CSVGSGAAKAFF; CDR3 DNA: TGCAGCGTTGGCTCAGGGGCGGCCAAAGCTTTCTTT
V gene: TRBV2; D gene: -; clone size: -; J gene: TRBJ1-5; CDR3 protein: CASSQNSGLGSNQPQHF; CDR3 DNA: TGTGCCAGCAGCCAAAACTCGGGACTGGGGAGCAATCAGCCCCAGCATTTT
V gene: TRBV7-2; D gene: -; clone size: -; J gene: TRBJ1-1; CDR3 protein: CASSLIFPVNTEAFF; CDR3 DNA: TGTGCCAGCAGCTTGATCTTTCCGGTGAACACTGAAGCTTTCTTT
V gene: TRBV6-5; D gene: TRBD1; clone size: -; J gene: TRBJ2-7; CDR3 protein: CASTGTGTGNHEQYF; CDR3 DNA: TGTGCCAGCACCGGGACCGGGACAGGGAACCACGAGCAGTACTTC
V gene: TRBV2; D gene: -; clone size: -; J gene: TRBJ1-2; CDR3 protein: CASYNPGNYGYTF; CDR3 DNA: TGTGCCAGTTATAATCCGGGTAACTATGGCTACACCTTC
V gene: TRBV28; D gene: TRBD1; clone size: -; J gene: TRBJ1-3; CDR3 protein: CASSLGTASGNTIYF; CDR3 DNA: TGTGCCAGCAGCCTCGGGACAGCCTCTGGAAACACCATATATTTT
V gene: TRBV6-2/TRBV6-3; D gene: -; clone size: -; J gene: TRBJ1-2; CDR3 protein: CASSLGDTYYGYTF; CDR3 DNA: TGTGCCAGCAGTCTTGGGGACACTTACTATGGCTACACCTTC
V gene: TRBV7-9; D gene: -; clone size: -; J gene: TRBJ1-2; CDR3 protein: CASSSDRTRGYTF; CDR3 DNA: TGTGCCAGCAGCTCCGACAGGACTAGGGGCTACACCTTC
V gene: TRBV7-2; D gene: -; clone size: -; J gene: TRBJ1-2; CDR3 protein: CATTLLIGFYGYTF; CDR3 DNA: TGTGCCACCACCCTATTGATTGGTTTCTATGGCTACACCTTC
V gene: TRBV20-1; D gene: -; clone size: -; J gene: TRBJ2-4; CDR3 protein: CSASYFPILAKNIQYF; CDR3 DNA: TGCAGTGCTAGTTACTTTCCGATATTAGCCAAAAACATTCAGTACTTC
V gene: TRBV19; D gene: TRBD2; clone size: -; J gene: TRBJ2-5; CDR3 protein: CASSSSGGPRETQYF; CDR3 DNA: TGTGCCAGTAGTTCTAGCGGGGGGCCTAGAGAGACCCAGTACTTC
V gene: TRBV14; D gene: -; clone size: -; J gene: TRBJ1-1; CDR3 protein: CASSPSGKSTEAFF; CDR3 DNA: TGTGCCAGCAGCCCTTCCGGGAAATCCACTGAAGCTTTCTTT
V gene: TRBV5-1; D gene: TRBD1; clone size: -; J gene: TRBJ1-6; CDR3 protein: CASSSETGSNSPLHF; CDR3 DNA: TGCGCCAGCAGCTCGGAGACAGGGAGCAATTCACCCCTCCACTTT
V gene: TRBV5-5; D gene: -; clone size: -; J gene: TRBJ2-2; CDR3 protein: CASSLVLGVGRELFF; CDR3 DNA: TGTGCCAGCAGCTTGGTCCTAGGGGTAGGCCGAGAGCTGTTTTTT
V gene: TRBV29-1; D gene: TRBD1; clone size: -; J gene: TRBJ1-1; CDR3 protein: CSVGDRGAYTEAFF; CDR3 DNA: TGCAGCGTTGGGGACAGGGGCGCGTACACTGAAGCTTTCTTT
V gene: TRBV2; D gene: -; clone size: -; J gene: TRBJ1-4; CDR3 protein: CASRTANEKLFF; CDR3 DNA: TGTGCCAGCAGGACAGCAAATGAAAAACTGTTTTTT
V gene: TRBV6-1; D gene: TRBD2; clone size: -; J gene: TRBJ2-2; CDR3 protein: CASSATSGGTFTGELFF; CDR3 DNA: TGTGCCAGCAGTGCGACTAGCGGGGGGACCTTCACCGGGGAGCTGTTTTTT
V gene: TRBV5-6; D gene: -; clone size: -; J gene: TRBJ1-2; CDR3 protein: CASSLEGQGGYGYTF; CDR3 DNA: TGTGCCAGCAGCTTGGAAGGTCAGGGCGGCTATGGCTACACCTTC
V gene: TRBV11-3; D gene: -; clone size: -; J gene: TRBJ1-1; CDR3 protein: CASSFSGNTEAFF; CDR3 DNA: TGTGCCAGCAGCTTCTCCGGGAACACTGAAGCTTTCTTT
V gene: TRBV6-5; D gene: TRBD1; clone size: -; J gene: TRBJ1-1; CDR3 protein: CASSRTGEDTEAFF; CDR3 DNA: TGTGCCAGCAGTAGGACAGGGGAAGACACTGAAGCTTTCTTT